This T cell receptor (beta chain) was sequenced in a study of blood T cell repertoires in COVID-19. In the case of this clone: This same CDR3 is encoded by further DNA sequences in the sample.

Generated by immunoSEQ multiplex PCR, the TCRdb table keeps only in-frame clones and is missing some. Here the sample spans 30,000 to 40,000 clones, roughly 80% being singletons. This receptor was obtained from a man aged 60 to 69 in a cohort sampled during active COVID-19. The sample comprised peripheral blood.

CDR3 DNA sequence: TGTGCCAGCAGCTTAACTAGCGGGAGGTCCTACAATGAGCAGTTCTTC. The encoded protein is CASSLTSGRSYNEQFF. V gene TRBV7-8 combines with J gene TRBJ2-1; TRBD2 matches 12 bases. The V and J ends lost 2 bases and 1 base, in that order; junction bases with no gene match: 0. CDR3 size: 16 residues. Per the germline V gene, CDR1 is SGHVS and CDR2 is FQNEAQ. The variable domain in full, completed from reference TRBV7-8 and TRBJ2-1, reads GAGVSQSPRYKVAKRGQDVALRCDPISGHVSLFWYQQALGQGPEFLTYFQNEAQLDKSGLPSDRFFAERPEGSVSTLKIQRTQQEDSAVYLCASSLTSGRSYNEQFFGPGTRLTVL.